These T cell receptor beta chains were read from a single sample in a study of cytomegalovirus exposure and HLA in healthy donors. TCRdb's table, derived via immunoSEQ multiplex PCR, lists solely in-frame clones and lacks some. The data hold 150,000 or so clones, with roughly 88% observed a single time. Sequencing was carried out using PBMCs. The receptors were sampled from a man between 18 and 29 years old in good health and CMV-seropositive. Each CDR3 is given with its conserved first and last residue. D genes are given only for firm matches. Only some rows state a clone size, as once, few, many or a class for expanded clones.

TRBV30	once	TRBJ1-4	NA	CAWSVRAGVATNEKLFF	TGTGCCTGGAGTGTAAGAGCAGGGGTTGCAACTAATGAAAAACTGTTTTTT
TRBV7-2	NA	TRBJ2-2	NA	CASSSRAGTGELFF	TGTGCCAGCAGCTCGCGCGCAGGGACCGGGGAGCTGTTTTTT
TRBV30	NA	TRBJ1-4	NA	CAWSEKETTLTNEKLFF	TGTGCCTGGAGTGAAAAGGAGACGACCTTAACTAATGAAAAACTGTTTTTT
TRBV5-8	few	TRBJ1-4	TRBD1	CASSLGAGGSEGKLFF	TGTGCCAGCAGCTTAGGGGCAGGGGGCTCCGAGGGAAAACTGTTTTTT
TRBV6-6	once	TRBJ2-5	NA	CASNLRGFQETQYF	TGTGCCAGCAACCTACGGGGATTCCAAGAGACCCAGTACTTC
TRBV30	NA	TRBJ2-3	TRBD2	CAWSVSSGEPTDTQYF	TGTGCCTGGAGTGTTTCTAGCGGGGAACCCACAGATACGCAGTATTTT
TRBV4-1	NA	TRBJ2-1	TRBD2	CASSHTSGDSSYNEQFF	TGCGCCAGCAGCCATACTAGCGGGGATAGCTCCTACAATGAGCAGTTCTTC
TRBV5-5	NA	TRBJ2-7	TRBD1	CASSFIQGSEQYF	TGTGCCAGCAGCTTCATACAGGGGTCCGAGCAGTACTTC
TRBV15	NA	TRBJ2-5	NA	CATSIGGGRRETQYF	TGTGCCACCAGCATTGGGGGTGGGAGGCGAGAGACCCAGTACTTC
TRBV9	NA	TRBJ2-5	TRBD2	CASSVGSGGMEETQYF	TGTGCCAGCAGCGTCGGTAGCGGGGGGATGGAAGAGACCCAGTACTTC
TRBV19	NA	TRBJ2-1	TRBD2	CASSISASGDKQFF	TGTGCCAGTAGTATTTCGGCTAGCGGGGACAAACAGTTCTTC
TRBV7-6	NA	TRBJ2-6	NA	CASSLAPGGANVLTF	TGTGCCAGCAGCTTAGCCCCCGGTGGGGCCAACGTCCTGACTTTC
TRBV4-3	NA	TRBJ2-4	NA	CASSLSPGTSIQYF	TGCGCCAGCAGCCTATCTCCCGGGACTTCCATTCAGTACTTC
TRBV18	NA	TRBJ1-2	NA	CASFPGGKNYGYTF	TGTGCCAGCTTCCCGGGGGGGAAAAACTATGGCTACACCTTC
TRBV30	NA	TRBJ2-2	NA	CAWSVMGSELFF	TGTGCCTGGAGTGTAATGGGCAGTGAGCTGTTTTTT
TRBV28	once	TRBJ1-2	TRBD1	CASSTPREGASGYTF	TGTGCCAGCAGTACCCCACGGGAGGGGGCGAGTGGCTACACCTTC
TRBV4-3	NA	TRBJ1-2	NA	CASSHQDGTRDRTGGYTF	TGCGCCAGCAGCCACCAAGACGGGACCAGAGACAGGACGGGCGGCTACACCTTC
TRBV5-4	few	TRBJ1-1	NA	CASSYLEGPYGAFF	TGTGCCAGCAGCTATCTCGAGGGCCCGTACGGAGCTTTCTTT
TRBV7-8	few	TRBJ2-7	NA	CASSLNRISYEQYF	TGTGCCAGCAGCCTAAACAGGATCTCCTACGAGCAGTACTTC
TRBV2	NA	TRBJ2-7	TRBD1	CASGKGQLTYEQYF	TGTGCCAGCGGAAAGGGACAGCTAACCTACGAGCAGTACTTC
TRBV30	NA	TRBJ2-3	TRBD2	CAWLRGGTDTQYF	TGTGCCTGGCTGCGGGGGGGCACAGATACGCAGTATTTT
TRBV15	NA	TRBJ2-3	NA	CATSRVVERQGTDTQYF	TGTGCCACCAGCAGAGTGGTGGAGCGGCAAGGCACAGATACGCAGTATTTT
TRBV27	NA	TRBJ1-2	TRBD1	CASSLGQGTYGYTF	TGTGCCAGCAGTCTGGGACAGGGTACCTATGGCTACACCTTC
TRBV10-1	NA	TRBJ1-2	NA	CASSAGATYGYTF	TGCGCCAGCAGCGCGGGGGCAACGTATGGCTACACCTTC
TRBV30	NA	TRBJ2-5	NA	CAWNRVQETQYF	TGTGCCTGGAACAGGGTCCAAGAGACCCAGTACTTC
TRBV7-2	NA	TRBJ2-1	NA	CASSMYRDNEQFF	TGTGCCAGCAGCATGTACAGGGACAATGAGCAGTTCTTC
TRBV9	NA	TRBJ2-1	NA	CASSLTRVGEQFF	TGTGCCAGCAGCTTGACGAGGGTCGGTGAGCAGTTCTTC
TRBV19	NA	TRBJ2-7	TRBD1	CASSPRTGFSYEQYF	TGTGCCAGTAGTCCGCGGACAGGGTTCTCCTACGAGCAGTACTTC
TRBV7-9	NA	TRBJ1-1	NA	CASSSGQLNTEAFF	TGTGCCAGCAGCTCCGGACAGCTGAACACTGAAGCTTTCTTT
TRBV30	NA	TRBJ2-7	NA	CAWSGRLALLTYEQYF	TGTGCCTGGAGTGGGAGGCTAGCGCTACTCACCTACGAGCAGTACTTC
TRBV30	NA	TRBJ1-1	TRBD1	CAWSVKGASEAFF	TGTGCCTGGAGTGTGAAGGGGGCGTCTGAAGCTTTCTTT
TRBV6-1	NA	TRBJ2-2	TRBD2	CASSTGGAGELFF	TGTGCCAGCAGCACCGGGGGGGCCGGGGAGCTGTTTTTT
TRBV10-2	NA	TRBJ2-7	TRBD1	CARSGGTGPSYEQYF	TGCGCCAGGAGTGGTGGGACAGGTCCTTCTTACGAGCAGTACTTC
TRBV10-2	NA	TRBJ2-1	NA	CASSDPVVREQFF	TGCGCCAGCAGTGACCCGGTTGTACGTGAGCAGTTCTTC
TRBV9	NA	TRBJ1-2	NA	CASSVAGNGYTF	TGTGCCAGCAGCGTTGCAGGGAATGGCTACACCTTC
TRBV10-1	NA	TRBJ2-5	TRBD1	CASSGLQGDQETQYF	TGCGCCAGCAGTGGGTTACAGGGGGACCAAGAGACCCAGTACTTC
TRBV4-1	NA	TRBJ2-1	NA	CASSQETGRVGNEQFF	TGCGCCAGCAGCCAAGAAACAGGCAGGGTGGGCAATGAGCAGTTCTTC
TRBV19	NA	TRBJ2-7	TRBD2	CASRTSGAPAAQYF	TGTGCCAGCCGGACTAGCGGGGCACCGGCGGCGCAGTACTTC
TRBV7-9	NA	TRBJ2-7	NA	CASSFRTSYEQYF	TGTGCCAGCAGCTTCCGGACAAGCTACGAGCAGTACTTC
TRBV29-1	NA	TRBJ1-2	NA	CSVVTAYGYTF	TGCAGCGTCGTGACAGCTTATGGCTACACCTTC
TRBV30	NA	TRBJ2-7	NA	CAWSVGGTSSYEQYF	TGTGCCTGGAGTGTCGGGGGAACAAGCTCCTACGAGCAGTACTTC
TRBV4-1	NA	TRBJ2-5	TRBD2	CASSQDPLAGGQETQYF	TGCGCCAGCAGCCAAGATCCACTAGCGGGGGGGCAAGAGACCCAGTACTTC
TRBV15	NA	TRBJ1-5	NA	CATSRGGDQPQHF	TGTGCCACCAGCAGGGGGGGGGATCAGCCCCAGCATTTT
TRBV19	NA	TRBJ1-4	TRBD1	CASTVQGVGEKLFF	TGTGCCAGTACCGTCCAGGGGGTAGGAGAAAAACTGTTTTTT
TRBV5-1	NA	TRBJ2-2	NA	CASHRVAGELFF	TGCGCCAGCCACAGGGTTGCCGGGGAGCTGTTTTTT
TRBV6-5	NA	TRBJ1-3	TRBD1	CASRRQGAKGNTIYF	TGTGCCAGCAGACGACAGGGGGCGAAAGGAAACACCATATATTTT
TRBV18	NA	TRBJ2-3	TRBD1	CASSDRESTDTQYF	TGTGCCAGCTCAGACAGGGAAAGCACAGATACGCAGTATTTT
TRBV6-1	few	TRBJ1-1	NA	CASSEYWANTEAFF	TGTGCCAGCAGTGAATATTGGGCGAACACTGAAGCTTTCTTT
TRBV10-1	NA	TRBJ2-1	NA	CASSADSYNEQFF	TGCGCCAGCAGTGCGGACAGTTACAATGAGCAGTTCTTC
TRBV9	NA	TRBJ2-3	TRBD2	CASSPRPSGGAADTQYF	TGTGCCAGCAGCCCCAGGCCTAGCGGGGGGGCGGCAGATACGCAGTATTTT
TRBV27	NA	TRBJ1-4	TRBD1	CASSQLLTGGLNEKLFF	TGTGCCAGCAGTCAACTACTTACAGGGGGACTTAATGAAAAACTGTTTTTT
TRBV11-2	NA	TRBJ1-3	TRBD1	CATSTGFSPGNTIYF	TGTGCCACTTCGACAGGGTTTTCACCTGGAAACACCATATATTTT
TRBV19	once	TRBJ1-6	NA	CASSRGTSYNSPLHF	TGTGCCAGTAGTAGAGGGACATCCTATAATTCACCCCTCCACTTT
TRBV4-1	NA	TRBJ2-2	TRBD2	CASSQEVGRGGTGELFF	TGCGCCAGCAGCCAAGAAGTTGGGCGGGGGGGCACCGGGGAGCTGTTTTTT
TRBV7-2	once	TRBJ2-3	NA	CASSRADRAQYF	TGTGCCAGCAGCCGAGCCGATCGGGCGCAGTATTTT
TRBV5-5	NA	TRBJ1-5	NA	CASSLGIERVQPQHF	TGTGCCAGCAGCTTGGGGATAGAGAGGGTTCAGCCCCAGCATTTT
TRBV23-1	NA	TRBJ1-4	NA	CASSGEGGINEKLFF	TGCGCCAGCAGTGGCGAGGGGGGGATTAATGAAAAACTGTTTTTT
TRBV7-9	NA	TRBJ2-5	TRBD1	CASSNRGSKETQYF	TGTGCCAGCAGCAACAGGGGATCTAAAGAGACCCAGTACTTC
TRBV7-9	NA	TRBJ2-7	TRBD1	CASSPWTGRNEQYF	TGTGCCAGCAGCCCCTGGACAGGGAGGAACGAGCAGTACTTC
TRBV30	NA	TRBJ1-2	TRBD1	CAWSVGWTGGQLLYGYTF	TGTGCCTGGAGTGTAGGGTGGACAGGGGGCCAACTACTATACGGCTACACCTTC